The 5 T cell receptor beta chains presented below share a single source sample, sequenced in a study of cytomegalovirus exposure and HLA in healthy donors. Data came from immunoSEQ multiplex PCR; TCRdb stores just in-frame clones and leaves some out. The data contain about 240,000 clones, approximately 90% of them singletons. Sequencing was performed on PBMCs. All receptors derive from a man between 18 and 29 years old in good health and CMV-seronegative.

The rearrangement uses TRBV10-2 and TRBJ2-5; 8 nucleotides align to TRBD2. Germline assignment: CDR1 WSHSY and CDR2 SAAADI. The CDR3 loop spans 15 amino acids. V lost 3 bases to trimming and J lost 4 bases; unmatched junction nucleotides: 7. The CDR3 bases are TGCGCCAGCAGTGACTCAGCGGGAGAAGGAGAGACCCAGTACTTC. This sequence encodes CASSDSAGEGETQYF.

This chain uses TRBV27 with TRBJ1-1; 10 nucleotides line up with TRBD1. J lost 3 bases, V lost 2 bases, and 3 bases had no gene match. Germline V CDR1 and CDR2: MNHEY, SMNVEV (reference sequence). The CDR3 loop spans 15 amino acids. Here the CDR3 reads CASSLAGTGDTEAFF. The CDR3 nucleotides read TGTGCCAGCAGTTTAGCCGGGACAGGGGACACTGAAGCTTTCTTT.

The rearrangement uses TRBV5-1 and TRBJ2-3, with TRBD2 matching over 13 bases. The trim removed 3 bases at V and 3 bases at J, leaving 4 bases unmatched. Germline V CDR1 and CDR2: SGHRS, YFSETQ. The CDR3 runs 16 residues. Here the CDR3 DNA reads TGCGCCAGCAGCTCCGGACTAGCGGGGGATACAGATACGCAGTATTTT. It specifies CASSSGLAGDTDTQYF.

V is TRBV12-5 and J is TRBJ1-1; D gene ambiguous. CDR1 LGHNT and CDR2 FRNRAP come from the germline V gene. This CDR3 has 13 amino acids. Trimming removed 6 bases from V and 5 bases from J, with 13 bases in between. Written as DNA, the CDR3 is TGTGCTAGTGGCAGGTCGGGGTGGACTGAAGCTTTCTTT. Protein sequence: CASGRSGWTEAFF. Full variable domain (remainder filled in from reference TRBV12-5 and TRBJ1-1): DARVTQTPRHKVTEMGQEVTMRCQPILGHNTVFWYRQTMMQGLELLAYFRNRAPLDDSGMPKDRFSAEMPDATLATLKIQPSEPRDSAVYFCASGRSGWTEAFFGQGTRLTVV.

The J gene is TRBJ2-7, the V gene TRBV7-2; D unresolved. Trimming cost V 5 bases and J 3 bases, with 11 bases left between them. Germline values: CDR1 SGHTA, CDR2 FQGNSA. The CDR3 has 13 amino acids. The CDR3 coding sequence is TGTGCCAGCAGCACGGGTCGTGGCTACGAGCAGTACTTC. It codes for CASSTGRGYEQYF.